Following are 27 T cell receptor beta chains from one sample sequenced in a study of blood T cell repertoires in COVID-19. This table comes from immunoSEQ multiplex PCR, and its TCRdb copy is limited to in-frame clones, with some not included. The table includes approximately 210,000 clones, about nine tenths detected once. Sequencing was done on a sample of PBMCs or T cells enriched from blood (not recorded which). These receptors came from a woman aged 25 to 39 who had recovered from COVID-19.

CDR3 sequence (DNA): TGTGCCATCAGGTCGGGACAAGTAGCTTTCTTT. Residues: CAIRSGQVAFF. This chain connects TRBV10-3 to TRBJ1-1; D perhaps matches TRBD1 (6 bases). The CDR3 is 11 amino acids. Germline values: CDR1 ENHRY, CDR2 SYGVKD. Trimming took off 6 bases at V and 10 bases at J, with 12 bases between the two ends.

This chain links TRBV11-3 with TRBJ2-7; 8 nucleotides agree with TRBD2. The J segment lost 2 bases and the V segment lost 2 bases, leaving 11 bases of the junction unmatched. The germline gives CDR1 SGHNT, CDR2 YENEEA. The CDR3 length is 17 residues. CDR3 region: CASSLQREGETAYEQYF. As DNA, the CDR3 is TGTGCCAGCAGCTTACAACGGGAGGGGGAGACAGCCTACGAGCAGTACTTC.

J is TRBJ1-2 and V is TRBV6-5; D might be TRBD1 (6 bases). CDR1 MNHEY and CDR2 SVGAGI come from the germline V gene. Trimming cost V 6 bases and J 2 bases, with 10 bases left between them. CDR3 length: 13 amino acids. CDR3 sequence: CASSPRGNYGYTF. In DNA form, the CDR3 reads TGTGCCAGCAGCCCGAGGGGGAACTATGGCTACACCTTC.

This chain connects TRBV11-1 to TRBJ1-1; 7 bases align to TRBD1. The germline V gene has CDR1 SGHAT and CDR2 FQDESV (reference sequence). The CDR3 totals 14 residues. Germline trimming cut 2 bases from V and 3 bases from J; bases unmatched to any gene: 3. Here the CDR3 reads CASSLTDRYTEAFF. The CDR3 nucleotides read TGTGCCAGCAGCTTAACGGACAGGTACACTGAAGCTTTCTTT.

This rearrangement joins TRBV7-2 to TRBJ2-1; 8 bases map to TRBD2. This CDR3 region has 15 residues. Germline-derived CDR1 and CDR2 are SGHTA and FQGNSA. With 5 bases clipped from V and 1 base from J, the junction kept 4 bases outside the gene matches. The CDR3, as DNA: TGTGCCAGCAGCCTACAGCGGGAGTCCTACAATGAGCAGTTCTTC. As protein: CASSLQRESYNEQFF.

The chain recombines TRBV14 with TRBJ2-1, with a tentative D call TRBD2 (5 bases). Germline values: CDR1 SGHDN, CDR2 FVKESK. Trimming shortened V by 1 base and J by 2 bases, and 9 bases separated the two germline ends. The CDR3 totals 15 residues. The CDR3 sequence: CASSQASGAYNEQFF. In DNA, the CDR3 is TGTGCCAGCAGCCAAGCCAGCGGAGCCTACAATGAGCAGTTCTTC.

This clone was detected only once. This chain uses TRBV7-8 with TRBJ1-1, with 8 bases lining up with TRBD1. The germline gives CDR1 SGHVS, CDR2 FQNEAQ. The CDR3 covers 14 residues. V trimming: 5 bases; J trimming: 7 bases; junction bases outside the gene matches: 9. The CDR3 sequence is CASSRGQGEGEAFF. The CDR3 nucleotides read TGTGCCAGCAGCCGAGGACAGGGTGAGGGTGAAGCTTTCTTT.

The chain uses TRBV6-1 and TRBJ1-5; D ambiguous. Germline CDR1 is MNHNS and CDR2 is SASEGT. V gave up 2 bases and J gave up 10 bases, with 12 bases separating them. The CDR3 totals 13 residues. CDR3 region: CASSEKEPGPQHF. CDR3 nucleotides: TGTGCCAGCAGTGAAAAGGAGCCGGGTCCCCAGCATTTT.

The chain couples TRBV9 to TRBJ2-3, with 10 bases aligning to TRBD1. After removal of 5 bases from V and 6 bases from J, the junction contained 6 bases not matched to a gene. Per germline, CDR1 SGDLS and CDR2 YYNGEE. The CDR3 is 14 amino acids. The CDR3 loop reads CASSGDRGFDTQYF. The CDR3, as DNA: TGTGCCAGCAGTGGGGACAGGGGTTTTGATACGCAGTATTTT. Full variable domain (remainder filled in from reference TRBV9 and TRBJ2-3): DSGVTQTPKHLITATGQRVTLRCSPRSGDLSVYWYQQSLDQGLQFLIQYYNGEERAKGNILERFSAQQFPDLHSELNLSSLELGDSALYFCASSGDRGFDTQYFGPGTRLTVL.

This clone was recorded once. The chain is built from TRBV19 and TRBJ2-3, with 7 bases aligning to TRBD2. This CDR3 is 15 amino acids long. After removal of 5 bases from V and 2 bases from J, the junction contained 7 bases not matched to a gene. Germline assignment: CDR1 LNHDA and CDR2 SQIVND (reference sequence). CDR3 nucleotides: TGTGCCAGTAGTGTCTTAAGCGGGGCCACAGATACGCAGTATTTT. It is translated as CASSVLSGATDTQYF.

The chain links TRBV6-1 to TRBJ1-1, with 8 bases that match TRBD1. J lost 4 bases, V lost 1 base, and 5 bases had no gene match. CDR1 is MNHNS, CDR2 SASEGT, per germline. The CDR3 spans 15 residues. The CDR3 loop reads CASSEVVQGGTEAFF. The CDR3 DNA reads TGTGCCAGCAGTGAAGTCGTACAGGGGGGCACTGAAGCTTTCTTT.

The chain combines TRBV19 with TRBJ1-6; perhaps TRBD1 as D (5 bases). CDR1 LNHDA and CDR2 SQIVND come from the germline V gene (reference sequence). Trimming removed 5 bases from V and 3 bases from J, with 11 bases in between. This CDR3 region has 15 residues. CDR3 loop: CASSSRQGYNSPLHF. Here the CDR3 DNA reads TGTGCCAGTAGTTCCCGGCAGGGCTATAATTCACCCCTCCACTTT.

The V call is TRBV19, the J call TRBJ1-6, with 7 bases that match TRBD1. Losses at the gene ends were 6 bases for V and 7 bases for J; bases not matched to a gene: 3. The CDR3 totals 13 residues. CDR1 is LNHDA and CDR2 is SQIVND in the germline V gene (reference sequence). CDR3 nucleotide sequence: TGTGCCAGTAGACAGGGGATGAATTCACCCCTCCACTTT. Protein: CASRQGMNSPLHF.

In its sample, this clone was seen a few times. The CDR3 sequence: CASSFHRGGTEAFF. The CDR3 nucleotides are TGTGCCAGCAGCTTTCACAGGGGGGGCACTGAAGCTTTCTTT. The chain recombines TRBV11-3 with TRBJ1-1, with 8 bases lining up with TRBD1. This CDR3 contains 14 residues. Germline loops: CDR1 SGHNT, CDR2 YENEEA. V shed 3 bases, J shed 4 bases, and the junction held 4 bases outside the gene matches.

The chain recombines TRBV15 with TRBJ2-7; 9 positions agree with TRBD1. V was pared by 4 bases and J by 8 bases, with 15 bases of the junction left unmatched. The CDR3 contains 16 residues. CDR1 LNHNV and CDR2 YYDKDF come from the germline V gene (reference sequence). CDR3: CATSNWGLTGGKQQYF. The CDR3 coding sequence is TGTGCCACCAGCAATTGGGGGTTAACAGGGGGCAAACAGCAGTACTTC.

This sequence joins TRBV27 and TRBJ1-2; 8 positions match TRBD1. The CDR3 runs to 14 residues. The V gene end was trimmed by 4 bases and the J gene end by 2 bases; junction bases not matched to a gene: 3. CDR1 is MNHEY and CDR2 is SMNVEV in the germline V gene (reference sequence). DNA for the CDR3: TGTGCCAGCAGTTCCCGGACAGGGAACTATGGCTACACCTTC. It is translated as CASSSRTGNYGYTF.

This clone appeared a single time. The chain is built from TRBV29-1 and TRBJ1-2; 7 nucleotides match TRBD1. CDR1 is SQVTM and CDR2 is ANQGSEA in the germline V gene. The CDR3 covers 12 residues. V was pared by 5 bases and J by 8 bases, with 8 bases of the junction left unmatched. The CDR3 DNA reads TGCAGCGTTCCTAGGGACAGACAGGGCTACACCTTC. Its protein product is CSVPRDRQGYTF.

V usage is TRBV18 and J usage is TRBJ1-1; TRBD1 is a possible D gene (6 bases). CDR3 length equals 14 residues. CDR1 KGHSH and CDR2 LQKENI come from the germline V gene. V lost 8 bases and J lost 0, with 13 bases in between. The DNA for the CDR3 is TGTGCCAGCCAAGCACAGGGTATGAACACTGAAGCTTTCTTT. This gives the protein CASQAQGMNTEAFF.

This rearrangement joins TRBV30 to TRBJ2-6; 12 bases match TRBD1. V gave up 4 bases and J gave up 4 bases; unmatched junction bases: 8. Germline V CDR1 and CDR2: GTSNPN, SVGIG (reference sequence). The CDR3 spans 17 residues. CDR3 bases: TGTGCCTGGACCCCCGGGACAGGGGGCGAGGGGGCCAACGTCCTGACTTTC. It yields the protein CAWTPGTGGEGANVLTF. Looking up the rest from reference TRBV30 and TRBJ2-6 gives the full variable domain: SQTIHQWPATLVQPVGSPLSLECTVEGTSNPNLYWYRQAAGRGLQLLFYSVGIGQISSEVPQNLSASRPQDRQFILSSKKLLLSDSGFYLCAWTPGTGGEGANVLTFGAGSRLTVL.

The J gene is TRBJ2-7, the V gene TRBV18, with D perhaps matching TRBD1 (5 bases). This CDR3 has 13 amino acids. Germline lookup yields CDR1 KGHSH and CDR2 LQKENI. Trimming took off 3 bases at V and 3 bases at J, with 9 bases between the two ends. CDR3 nucleotides: TGTGCCAGCTCACCCTCCAGGGACTACGAGCAGTACTTC. Amino acid sequence: CASSPSRDYEQYF.

The CDR3 region has the DNA TGTGCCAGTAGTATTCGGGGGGCGGATCAGCCCCAGCATTTT. It translates to CASSIRGADQPQHF. The genes are TRBV19 and TRBJ1-5; possibly TRBD1 for D (6 bases). This CDR3 is 14 amino acids long. Trimming left V 3 bases short and J 5 bases short, with 11 bases between. The germline V gene encodes CDR1 LNHDA and CDR2 SQIVND (reference sequence).

This chain uses TRBV2 with TRBJ1-4; 10 nucleotides match TRBD1. The V gene's germline CDR1 is SNHLY and CDR2 FYNNEI. With 3 bases clipped from V and 8 bases from J, the junction kept 6 bases outside the gene matches. CDR3 length equals 15 residues. Here the CDR3 DNA reads TGTGCCAGCAGTGATCTAGGGACAGGGGTGGAAAAACTGTTTTTT. It encodes CASSDLGTGVEKLFF. The whole variable domain, remainder taken from reference TRBV2 and TRBJ1-4, is EPEVTQTPSHQVTQMGQEVILRCVPISNHLYFYWYRQILGQKVEFLVSFYNNEISEKSEIFDDQFSVERPDGSNFTLKIRSTKLEDSAMYFCASSDLGTGVEKLFFGSGTQLSVL.

The V and J genes are TRBV6-2 or TRBV6-3 and TRBJ1-5; D is perhaps TRBD1 (6 bases). With 2 bases removed from V and 6 bases from J, the gap between germline ends came to 8 bases. Germline CDR1 is MNHEY and CDR2 is SVGEGT. There are 13 residues in the CDR3. The CDR3 sequence: CASSYLDSQPQHF. The CDR3 DNA is TGTGCCAGCAGTTACCTGGACAGTCAGCCCCAGCATTTT.

The chain combines TRBV11-2 with TRBJ1-1, with TRBD1 matching 9 bases. There are 15 residues in the CDR3. V was pared by 5 bases and J by 4 bases, with 8 bases of the junction left unmatched. Germline CDR1 reads SGHAT; CDR2 reads FQNNGV. In DNA form, the CDR3 reads TGTGCCAGCAGCGGACTGACAGGGGGAAGCACTGAAGCTTTCTTT. Translation: CASSGLTGGSTEAFF.

The gene calls are TRBV18 and TRBJ2-2; 13 bases fit TRBD2. The V gene's germline CDR1 is KGHSH and CDR2 LQKENI. This CDR3 is built from 18 residues. The V segment lost 5 bases and the J segment 4 bases; nucleotides outside the gene matches: 10. CDR3 protein: CASSYGLAGVVGTGELFF. CDR3 nucleotide sequence: TGTGCCAGCTCATACGGACTAGCGGGAGTGGTGGGCACCGGGGAGCTGTTTTTT.

The chain has TRBV4-3 and TRBJ2-1; D call uncertain. Germline assignment: CDR1 LGHNA and CDR2 YSLEER. This CDR3 comprises 15 residues. Trimming pared 0 bases from V and 1 base from J, leaving 7 bases between. CDR3 DNA: TGCGCCAGCAGCCAAGATTACAGTTCCTACAATGAGCAGTTCTTC. It encodes CASSQDYSSYNEQFF.

V and J are TRBV30 and TRBJ2-1, with 9 bases that match TRBD2. With V trimmed by 5 bases and J by 5 bases, 4 bases remained unmatched. This CDR3 is 13 amino acids long. Per the germline V gene, CDR1 is GTSNPN and CDR2 is SVGIG (reference sequence). The chain's CDR3 is CAWVRGGHNEQFF. The CDR3 bases are TGTGCCTGGGTGCGGGGGGGCCACAATGAGCAGTTCTTC.